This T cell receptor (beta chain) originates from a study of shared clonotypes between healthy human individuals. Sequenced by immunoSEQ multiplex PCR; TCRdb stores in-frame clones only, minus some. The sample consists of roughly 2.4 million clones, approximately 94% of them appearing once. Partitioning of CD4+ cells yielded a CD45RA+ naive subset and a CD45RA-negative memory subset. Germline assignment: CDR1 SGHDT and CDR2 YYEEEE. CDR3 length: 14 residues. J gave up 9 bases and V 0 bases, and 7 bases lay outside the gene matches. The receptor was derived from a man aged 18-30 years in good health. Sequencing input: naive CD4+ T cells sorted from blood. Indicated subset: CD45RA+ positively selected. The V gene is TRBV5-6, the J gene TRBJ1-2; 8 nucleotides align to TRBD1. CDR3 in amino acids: CASSLGARGLSYTF. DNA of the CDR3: TGTGCCAGCAGCTTGGGTGCCAGGGGGCTTAGCTACACCTTC.